The clone carrying this T cell receptor (beta chain) showed up just once. Original handling: From reference gene primer amplification, estimates of nucleated cell counts were derived. Repertoires were generated with immunoSEQ multiplex PCR, while TCRdb's copy carries only in-frame clones and drops some. Clonal size and the V and J genes are those of that table, whereas D and trimming came from the DNA. The sample lists around 250,000 clones; around 80% were seen once. V was trimmed by 7 bases and J by 6 bases, leaving 24 bases between them. The CDR3 runs to 16 residues. Germline V gene lookup returns CDR1 LNHDA and CDR2 SQIVND (reference sequence). The data stem from a study of blood T cell repertoires in COVID-19. Study-wide background: From the United States, Italy and Spain came samples of acute and convalescent COVID-19. Nucleic acid was either cDNA or gDNA, and it came from T cells, B-cell-depleted T cells, or PBMCs.

The age range of participants was 18 to 89 years, with residence in about 25 US areas. This chain connects TRBV19 to TRBJ1-2, with D perhaps TRBD1 (6 bases). Source material: PBMCs or T cells enriched from blood (not recorded which). This clonotype was obtained from a man aged 35-49 years who had been exposed to COVID-19. The CDR3 DNA follows: TGTGCCAGTACTACCGATTTTCCACAGGGCTTAGATGGCTACACCTTC. It yields the protein CASTTDFPQGLDGYTF. Full variable domain (missing parts from reference TRBV19 and TRBJ1-2): DGGITQSPKYLFRKEGQNVTLSCEQNLNHDAMYWYRQDPGQGLRLIYYSQIVNDFQKGDIAEGYSVSREKKESFPLTVTSAQKNPTAFYLCASTTDFPQGLDGYTFGSGTRLTVV.